This T cell receptor beta chain was identified in a study of radiotherapy plus CTLA-4 blockade in lung cancer. Sequencing was performed with immunoSEQ multiplex PCR; in TCRdb, only in-frame clones are kept and a portion is missing. This repertoire shows roughly 71,000 clones, roughly 75% found once; its top ten account for around 7%. Concerning this clone: The antigen is undetermined.

Study observations and caveats: In blood, early T cell clone dynamics reportedly predicted response best, together with interferon-beta.

The ends were cut back, 6 bases at V and 4 bases at J, with 15 bases in the middle. Germline assignment: CDR1 MGHRA and CDR2 YSYEKL. The CDR3 totals 14 residues. This material consisted of peripheral blood, taken from a patient treated with radiotherapy plus ipilimumab. The chain is built from TRBV4-1 and TRBJ2-5; weak D call: TRBD2 (5 bases). The sequence came from a human donor with non-small cell lung cancer who had a complete response to radiotherapy plus ipilimumab. The DNA of the CDR3 is TGCGCCAGCAGGTTTCGTCCGCGGGCAGAGACCCAGTACTTC. Translating gives CASRFRPRAETQYF.